This T cell receptor beta chain came from a study of blood T cells in healthy people across ages. Together with a sample-barcoded 5' primer, a J-beta primer mix was included in a second PCR lasting about 7 to 12 cycles. TCRdb recomputed calls from the 5' RACE reads with MiXCR, one row per CDR3 protein. The table lists 600,000 to 850,000 distinct CDR3 sequences, more than 40% of them singletons. Study findings and constraints: A strong correlation was found between TCR beta diversity and the percentage of naive T cells.

To note about this clonotype: What it binds is not known.

Researchers collected ten milliliters of peripheral blood from every single donor. Per-sample yields of isolated PBMCs were at least 6 million. The TCR sequence derives from a woman between 55 and 75 years old in good health. Sequenced input: blood.

The CDR3 bases are TGCAGCTACGCGACAGGGTCCGGCAATCAGCCCCAGCATTTT. Translated: CSYATGSGNQPQHF. V gene TRBV29-1 combines with J gene TRBJ1-5, with 7 bases lining up with TRBD1. J lost 2 bases, V lost 8 bases, and 9 bases had no gene match. The CDR3 has 14 residues. The V gene's germline CDR1 is SQVTM and CDR2 ANQGSEA.